These 4 T cell receptor beta chains originate from one sample sequenced in a study of T cell repertoires in cytomegalovirus infection. TCRdb re-analysed the reads in MiXCR, keeping a single row per CDR3 protein. The sample yields roughly 700,000 distinct CDR3 sequences, roughly 36% seen once. These receptors are not linked to any known antigen. This sample comprised cultured PBMCs, obtained from culture after CMV antigen stimulation. The receptors originated from a human donor in good health (CMV status not recorded). Some clones in this sample may be carry-over from other donors' samples.

The CDR3 nucleotides read TGTGCCAGTAGTATTGGAGCGGGCCGCTCTGGGGCCAACGTCCTGACTTTC. It yields the protein CASSIGAGRSGANVLTF. This rearrangement joins TRBV19 to TRBJ2-6; a possible D gene is TRBD2 (6 bases). The germline gives CDR1 LNHDA, CDR2 SQIVND (reference sequence). Deletions cut 3 bases from V and 0 bases from J, with 12 bases between. The CDR3 consists of 17 residues. Together with reference TRBV19 and TRBJ2-6, the CDR3 gives the full variable domain: DGGITQSPKYLFRKEGQNVTLSCEQNLNHDAMYWYRQDPGQGLRLIYYSQIVNDFQKGDIAEGYSVSREKKESFPLTVTSAQKNPTAFYLCASSIGAGRSGANVLTFGAGSRLTVL.

J is TRBJ1-3 and V is TRBV19; unclear D gene. The CDR3 consists of 15 residues. Germline CDR1 reads LNHDA; CDR2 reads SQIVND (reference sequence). V lost 3 bases and J 4 bases, leaving 13 bases between the germline ends. The CDR3: CASSIRLKAGNTIYF. The DNA of the CDR3 is TGTGCCAGTAGTATCCGTCTTAAGGCGGGAAACACCATATATTTT.

The J gene is TRBJ1-4, the V gene TRBV28; 9 bases match TRBD1. V shed 7 bases, J shed 6 bases, and the junction held 9 bases outside the gene matches. Germline V gene sequence: CDR1 MDHEN, CDR2 SYDVKM. CDR3 length equals 15 residues. This CDR3 is CASNVYRDRDEKLFF. The CDR3 coding sequence is TGTGCCAGCAATGTTTACCGGGACAGGGATGAAAAACTGTTTTTT.

The genes are TRBV4-3 and TRBJ1-2, with a possible D match to TRBD1 (6 bases). Between the trimmed V and J ends, which lost 6 bases and 2 bases, there was a span of 13 bases. The CDR3 covers 14 residues. CDR1 is LGHNA, CDR2 YSLEER, per germline. CDR3 coding DNA: TGCGCCAGCAGTCGACAGGCTGGGAACTATGGCTACACCTTC. It encodes CASSRQAGNYGYTF.